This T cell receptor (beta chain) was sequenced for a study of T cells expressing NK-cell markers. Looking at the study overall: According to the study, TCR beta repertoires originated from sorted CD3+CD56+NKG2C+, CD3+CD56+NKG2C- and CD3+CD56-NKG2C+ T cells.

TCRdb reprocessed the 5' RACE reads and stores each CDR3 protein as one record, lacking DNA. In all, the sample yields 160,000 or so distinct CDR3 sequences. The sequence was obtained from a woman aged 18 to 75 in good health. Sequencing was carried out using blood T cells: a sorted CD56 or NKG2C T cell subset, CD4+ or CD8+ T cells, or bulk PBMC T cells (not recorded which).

The CDR3 protein is CASSFTGKAEAFF. The chain couples TRBV28 to TRBJ1-1. The CDR3 is made up of 13 amino acids. Germline CDR1 is MDHEN and CDR2 is SYDVKM.